The clone carrying this TCR beta chain has more than one count but fewer than ten. The sample belongs to a study of blood T cell repertoires in COVID-19. The J segment lost 9 bases and the V segment lost 2 bases, leaving 10 bases of the junction unmatched. CDR1 and CDR2 (germline): MRHNA, SNTAGT. The CDR3 length is 16 residues. Sequencing was performed with immunoSEQ multiplex PCR; in TCRdb, only in-frame clones are kept and a portion is missing. The repertoire holds 150,000 to 200,000 clones, with approximately 85% as singletons. V and J are TRBV6-4 and TRBJ2-1, with TRBD2 identical over 10 bases. The material sequenced was peripheral blood. This TCR was sampled from a man in his 60s with acute or convalescent COVID-19. The CDR3 sequence is CASSDASGRASSEQFF. Here the CDR3 DNA reads TGTGCCAGCAGTGACGCCAGCGGGAGGGCGTCCAGTGAGCAGTTCTTC.